Described below is a single T cell receptor beta chain sequence and its context. Its antigen is undetermined. The survey-level immunoSEQ assay was used. Up to 500,000 reads were sequenced per sample. Repertoires were generated with immunoSEQ multiplex PCR, while TCRdb's copy carries only in-frame clones and drops some. The profile shows 50,000 to 65,000 clones, roughly nine tenths of them singletons. With 5 bases clipped from V and 10 bases from J, the junction kept 10 bases outside the gene matches. The CDR3 runs to 14 residues. Germline CDR1 is SGHVS and CDR2 is FNYEAQ. The data were obtained in a study of pediatric ulcerative colitis. Study results and limitations: Total lymphocyte DNA, not sorted subsets, was the template.

This chain connects TRBV7-6 to TRBJ2-1, with 8 bases matching TRBD1. Material: blood. This TCR was sampled from a boy aged 5 to 17 with severe ulcerative colitis. CDR3 region: CASSPGQGLNEQFF. The CDR3 nucleotides are TGTGCCAGCAGCCCAGGACAGGGCCTAAACGAGCAGTTCTTC.